This T cell receptor beta chain appears in the sequencing data of a study of neurological immune-mediated disorders (dated by TCRdb to the late 2010s). At the level of the whole study: Of the 35 or so multiple sclerosis patients, about 30 had relapsing-remitting MS and 3 had secondary progressive MS. Peripheral blood TCR-beta repertoires from HTLV-I-associated myelopathy (HAM/TSP) patients, multiple sclerosis patients and healthy controls were compared by UMI-based sequencing. Alongside PBMC samples, the set of fewer than 110 TCR-beta libraries contained longitudinal samples, technical triplicates, and paired CD4+ and CD8+ T-cell subsets that had been sorted. The cohort comprised about 68 subjects: 14 HAM/TSP patients, some 34 multiple sclerosis patients and around 20 healthy controls.

General study outcomes and caveats: Repertoires from 18 of 34 MS patients were grouped by phylogenetic analysis into a cluster of related CDR3 sequences, suggesting a possible repertoire-level signature. The MS cluster showed no association with clinical or MRI features, and the authors stated that larger cohorts are needed. The highest TCR clonal expansion was observed in HAM/TSP patients, whereas the lowest was observed in MS patients, even when compared with healthy controls. No identical CDR3 amino acid sequences were found to be shared among expanded clones across subjects, suggesting that TCR-beta repertoires were private in all groups.

cDNA synthesis used template-switch 5'RACE with a primer carrying a 10-nucleotide random unique molecular identifier tagging each TCR transcript. Every sequencing run yielded over 160 million TCR-beta sequences covering 15-18 subjects. The RNeasy kit was used to extract total RNA. The KAPA Real-time Library Amplification kit was used to amplify TCR-beta VDJ regions with primers targeting the TCR constant region and the 5'RACE anchor. A first PCR added sample indexes and Illumina adaptors, and a second PCR then raised library yield. The roughly 650 bp TCR product was size-selected on a 2% E-gel SizeSelection system after Ampure bead purification. Library quality was checked on a Bioanalyzer, concentration was measured with Qubit, and libraries were quantified with the Kapa Library Quantification kit before pooling. An Illumina HiSeq 2500 sequenced the libraries paired-end 2 x 150 bp. To increase sequence diversity, roughly 24-30% phiX was spiked into each library pool. The original pipeline was this. Quality-filtered reads were processed with the UMI-based MiGEC pipeline, and over 85% of raw TCR sequences were removed by the MiGEC pipeline during error correction. VDJ genes were aligned to IMGT germline references, and clonotypes were defined by unique CDR3 amino acid sequence plus V-J genes. Clonal expansion, Shannon diversity and CDR3 relatedness were evaluated with VDJtools (CalcPairwiseDistances, ClusterSamples), while phylogenetic trees were built in CLCbio workbench. A clone was classed as expanded if it had 8 or more unique UMIs, a cutoff based on coefficient-of-variation modelling across technical triplicates. The public reads were quality trimmed at Q25 with fastp and then assembled into clones with MiXCR by TCRdb, keeping productive beta chains. Rows matching on CDR3 protein sequence are summarized as one entry with the most common DNA and genes. The V and J calls reflect TCRdb's pipeline rather than the authors' work. The sample table holds 78,000 or so distinct CDR3 sequences, of which less than 5.5% were seen once. The ten largest clonotypes hold around 2.3% of the sample.

The sample holds a few counts of this clonotype. The specificity of this receptor is unknown. Base quality data are lacking; no much larger clone is found one base away. Libraries from unsorted PBMCs were made from 2 million PBMCs kept in RNAlater at -80 degrees C until RNA extraction. The multiple sclerosis patients were enrolled in a US clinical protocol that evaluated disease progression with magnetic resonance imaging. Peripheral blood was subjected to Ficoll-Hypaque density gradient centrifugation to isolate PBMCs, which were then cryopreserved in liquid nitrogen. This sequence was found in a woman aged 25 to 39 with multiple sclerosis. The sample taken for sequencing was PBMCs.

CDR3 loop: CSASGQGLTHEQYF. The bases are TGCAGTGCTTCGGGACAGGGATTAACCCACGAGCAGTACTTC. The rearranged segments are TRBV20-1 and TRBJ2-7, with TRBD1 identical over 9 junction bases. The germline V and J ends show losses of 5 bases and 5 bases respectively, and no gene match explains 10 bases of the junction. The CDR3, cysteine through phenylalanine, is 14 amino acids long. Just CDR3 DNA is preserved here, 42 bases in frame from base 1. Taken from the germline V gene (reference sequence), the CDR1 and CDR2 loops are DFQATT and SNEGSKA.